These 23 T cell receptor beta chains came from one sample sequenced in a study of identical twins. TCRdb independently ran MiXCR on the 5' RACE reads; one entry per CDR3 protein. This table holds about 100,000 distinct CDR3 sequences, just under 6% found once. Sequencing input: memory T cells sorted from blood. The receptors originated from a woman in her forties or fifties in good health.

This clonotype was counted at least ten times. The chain combines TRBV5-1 with TRBJ1-1; tentatively, D is TRBD1 (6 bases). The CDR3 length is 13 residues. Trimming pared 0 bases from V and 6 bases from J, leaving 9 bases between. Per germline, CDR1 SGHRS and CDR2 YFSETQ. The CDR3 protein is CASSLGGAAEAFF. The CDR3 DNA reads TGCGCCAGCAGCTTGGGGGGGGCGGCTGAAGCTTTCTTT.

Ten or more counts support this clonotype. The chain is built from TRBV15 and TRBJ2-3; D possibly corresponds to TRBD2 (6 bases). This CDR3 comprises 17 residues. Trimming stripped 2 bases from V and 0 bases from J, with 15 bases between. CDR1 and CDR2 from the germline V gene are LNHNV and YYDKDF (reference sequence). The CDR3 reads CATSRRRAGYSTDTQYF. CDR3 sequence (DNA): TGTGCCACCAGCAGACGGAGGGCCGGTTATAGCACAGATACGCAGTATTTT.

This clonotype has ten or more counts. This rearrangement joins TRBV29-1 to TRBJ2-3; D perhaps matches TRBD2 (5 bases). The CDR3 runs to 12 residues. Germline V lookup: CDR1 SQVTM, CDR2 ANQGSEA. V shed 4 bases and J shed 4 bases, with 9 bases lying between them. The CDR3 sequence: CSVVSESDTQYF. The CDR3 region has the DNA TGCAGCGTTGTTAGCGAGTCAGATACGCAGTATTTT.

This clonotype turned up a few times. The V and J genes are TRBV2 and TRBJ2-7, with a weak D call TRBD2 (5 bases). Germline lookup yields CDR1 SNHLY and CDR2 FYNNEI. The CDR3 totals 14 residues. Trimming stripped 2 bases from V and 3 bases from J, with 11 bases between. CDR3 residues: CASSELGLLYEQYV. CDR3 DNA sequence: TGTGCCAGCAGTGAACTAGGACTCCTCTACGAGCAGTACGTC.

This clonotype was seen many times. This rearrangement joins TRBV5-5 to TRBJ2-2, with 14 bases lining up with TRBD2. The germline gives CDR1 SGHKS, CDR2 YYEKEE (reference sequence). The CDR3 length is 17 residues. The J segment lost 5 bases and the V segment lost 3 bases, leaving 6 bases of the junction unmatched. The CDR3 region is CASSSRLAGGPTGELFF. In DNA, the CDR3 is TGTGCCAGCAGCTCGCGACTAGCGGGAGGGCCTACCGGGGAGCTGTTTTTT.

The table lists this clonotype with many counts. The chain is built from TRBV29-1 and TRBJ1-2, with D possibly TRBD1 on 5 matching bases. Germline lookup yields CDR1 SQVTM and CDR2 ANQGSEA. The CDR3 contains 12 residues. CDR3 amino acids: CRVRAGDDGYTF. The CDR3 coding sequence is TGCAGGGTCAGAGCGGGGGATGACGGCTACACCTTC.

This clonotype was found many times. J is TRBJ2-6 and V is TRBV4-1, with D perhaps matching TRBD1 (6 bases). The CDR3 contains 17 residues. Trimming left V 4 bases short and J 1 base short, with 14 bases between. Germline V gene data show CDR1 as MGHRA and CDR2 as YSYEKL. In DNA, the CDR3 is TGCGCCAGCAGCCTCAACATTGACAGGTCTGGGGCCAACGTCCTGACTTTC. This codes for CASSLNIDRSGANVLTF.

This clonotype was picked up many times. V gene TRBV12-3 or TRBV12-4 combines with J gene TRBJ2-3; no firm D call. CDR3 length: 13 residues. V was cut by 7 bases and J by 5 bases, with 13 bases left in between. This CDR3 is CASKISPVDTQYF. Written as DNA, the CDR3 is TGTGCCAGCAAAATATCCCCGGTAGATACGCAGTATTTT.

This clonotype was recorded at least ten times. J is TRBJ1-2 and V is TRBV4-1, with 10 nucleotides matching TRBD1. The ends lost 4 bases at V and 2 bases at J; junction bases unmatched: 7. Germline CDR1 MGHRA, CDR2 YSYEKL. The CDR3 loop spans 16 amino acids. In DNA form, the CDR3 reads TGCGCCAGCAGCCGACCCTCGGGACAGGGGAACTATGGCTACACCTTC. This gives the protein CASSRPSGQGNYGYTF.

In its sample, this clonotype was seen many times. The V and J genes are TRBV19 and TRBJ2-1; TRBD1 matches at 7 bases. Germline CDR1 is LNHDA and CDR2 is SQIVND (reference sequence). V was clipped by 6 bases and J by 4 bases; unmatched bases: 3. This CDR3 spans 13 amino acids. For the CDR3, the DNA is TGTGCCAGTAGGGAGACAGGGTACAATGAGCAGTTCTTC. Translating gives CASRETGYNEQFF.

The chain employs TRBV2 and TRBJ1-5; D uncertain. The CDR3 totals 13 residues. Trimming pared 6 bases from V and 7 bases from J, leaving 13 bases between. Germline values: CDR1 SNHLY, CDR2 FYNNEI. CDR3 residues: CASRADGEQPQHF. The CDR3 DNA reads TGTGCCAGCAGGGCCGATGGGGAGCAGCCCCAGCATTTT.

This clonotype came up a few times. This chain uses TRBV10-3 with TRBJ2-1, with no clear D. The CDR3 consists of 12 residues. Germline values: CDR1 ENHRY, CDR2 SYGVKD. Trimming removed 3 bases at V and 6 bases at J, with 6 bases between. The CDR3 nucleotides read TGTGCCATCAGTGATTTCGCCAATGAGCAGTTCTTC. Its translation is CAISDFANEQFF.

The gene calls are TRBV19 and TRBJ2-6; 9 bases are a match to TRBD1. V lost 4 bases to trimming and J lost 3 bases; unmatched junction nucleotides: 13. The CDR3 spans 19 residues. Germline V gene sequence: CDR1 LNHDA, CDR2 SQIVND (reference sequence). CDR3 sequence (DNA): TGTGCCAGTAGTACCCAGGGACAGGGATTGTTAGGTGGGGCCAACGTCCTGACTTTC. This translates into CASSTQGQGLLGGANVLTF.

The sample holds many counts of this clonotype. The gene calls are TRBV10-3 and TRBJ1-4; no clear D gene. This CDR3 has 16 amino acids. Trimming pared 0 bases from V and 0 bases from J, leaving 8 bases between. The germline CDR1 and CDR2 sequences are ENHRY and SYGVKD. CDR3 sequence (DNA): TGTGCCATCAGTGAGTCGGGCGGGGCAACTAATGAAAAACTGTTTTTT. Encoded protein: CAISESGGATNEKLFF.

Written as DNA, the CDR3 is TGCAGTGCTAGAGATGCACACGAGCAGTACTTC. Its protein is CSARDAHEQYF. The chain has TRBV20-1 and TRBJ2-7; D is undetermined. CDR1 and CDR2 (germline): DFQATT, SNEGSKA (reference sequence). Trimming took 0 bases from V and 5 from J, leaving 5 bases between them. The CDR3 covers 11 residues.

The chain carries TRBV18 and TRBJ1-1; D unresolved. The CDR3 loop spans 15 amino acids. Germline V lookup: CDR1 KGHSH, CDR2 LQKENI. V was cut by 6 bases and J by 0 bases, with 14 bases left in between. The CDR3 region has the DNA TGTGCCAGCTCCCCGGGGTCAAATATGAACACTGAAGCTTTCTTT. It codes for CASSPGSNMNTEAFF.

This clonotype was detected ten times or more. The gene calls are TRBV3-1 and TRBJ2-1; D is tentatively TRBD1 or TRBD2 (5 bases each). The V and J ends lost 4 bases and 1 base respectively, with 11 bases between them. Germline loops: CDR1 LGHDT, CDR2 YNNKEL (reference sequence). There are 15 residues in the CDR3. The CDR3 nucleotides are TGTGCCAGCAGCCCTGGGGACCAGTCCTACAATGAGCAGTTCTTC. Protein product: CASSPGDQSYNEQFF.

The chain uses TRBV25-1 and TRBJ2-1; D possibly corresponds to TRBD1 (5 bases). From germline, CDR1 is MGHDK and CDR2 SYGVNS. V lost 4 bases, J lost 8 bases, and 15 bases lay in between. The CDR3 consists of 14 residues. The CDR3 nucleotides read TGTGCCAGCAGTGTCGGAAGGGGTACAGATGAGCAGTTCTTC. This gives the protein CASSVGRGTDEQFF.

This clonotype was seen at least ten times. The CDR3 loop reads CSAGEPSYEQYF. CDR3 DNA sequence: TGCAGTGCTGGGGAACCCTCCTACGAGCAGTACTTC. This chain joins TRBV20-1 and TRBJ2-7; D uncertain. The CDR3 consists of 12 residues. Trimming pared 5 bases from V and 0 bases from J, leaving 8 bases between. Germline lookup yields CDR1 DFQATT and CDR2 SNEGSKA (reference sequence).

This clonotype was counted a few times. The genes are TRBV20-1 and TRBJ2-6; D ambiguous. There are 15 residues in the CDR3. Germline CDR1 and CDR2: DFQATT and SNEGSKA (reference sequence). V lost 6 bases and J lost 2, with 14 bases in between. The CDR3 bases are TGCAGTGCCAGAAGGTCGAGCACTGGGGCCAACGTCCTGACTTTC. Its translation: CSARRSSTGANVLTF.

This clonotype was observed a handful of times. A clone one base away is much larger, so this may be a read error. The V gene is TRBV2, the J gene TRBJ2-1; D is uncertain. V was cut by 6 bases and J by 6 bases, with 6 bases left in between. The CDR3 runs 11 residues. CDR1 and CDR2 (germline): SNHLY, FYNNEI. The CDR3 nucleotides are TGTGCCAGCAGCTTGTTCAATGAGCAGTTCTTC. Amino acids: CASSLFNEQFF.

In this sample, this clonotype turned up many times. This sequence joins TRBV20-1 and TRBJ1-6; a weak D match, TRBD1 (6 bases). Germline CDR1 and CDR2: DFQATT and SNEGSKA (reference sequence). V shed 3 bases and J shed 6 bases, with 15 bases lying between them. The CDR3 covers 15 residues. CDR3 sequence (DNA): TGCAGTGCTAGCGGGGGGCCTCTCCTTAATTCACCCCTCCACTTT. Translation gives CSASGGPLLNSPLHF.

This clonotype was detected many times. The rearrangement uses TRBV10-3 and TRBJ2-1; 9 bases fit TRBD2. V shed 5 bases and J 8 bases; nucleotides not matched to a gene: 4. The CDR3 length is 13 residues. Per germline, CDR1 ENHRY and CDR2 SYGVKD. The CDR3 loop is CAISPAGGHEQFF. CDR3 nucleotide sequence: TGTGCCATCAGTCCAGCGGGGGGCCATGAGCAGTTCTTC.